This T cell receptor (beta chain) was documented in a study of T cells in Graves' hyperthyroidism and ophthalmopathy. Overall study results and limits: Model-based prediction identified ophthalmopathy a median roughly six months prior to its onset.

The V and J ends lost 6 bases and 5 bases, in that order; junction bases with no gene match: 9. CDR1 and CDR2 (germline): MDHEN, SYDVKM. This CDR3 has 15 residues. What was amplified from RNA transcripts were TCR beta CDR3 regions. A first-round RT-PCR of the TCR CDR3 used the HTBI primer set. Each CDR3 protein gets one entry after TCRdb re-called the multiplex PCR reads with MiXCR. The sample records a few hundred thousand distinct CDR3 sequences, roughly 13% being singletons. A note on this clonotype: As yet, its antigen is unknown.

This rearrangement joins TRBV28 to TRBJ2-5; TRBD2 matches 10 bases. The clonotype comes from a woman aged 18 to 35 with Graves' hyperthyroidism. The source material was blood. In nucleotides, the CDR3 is TGTGCCAGCAGCAATAGCGGGAGGCCGTGGGAGACCCAGTACTTC. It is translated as CASSNSGRPWETQYF.